This T cell receptor (beta chain) was obtained from a study of T cells after yellow fever vaccination. Overall study: Fractions low in cell number were prepared with SMART-Seq v4 Ultra Low Input.

Whole-study results and caveats: A secondary response was less intense yet reached its peak sooner, at day 5 versus 15.

A universal primer site and UMIs were added as TCR cDNA was made by 5'RACE template switching. TCRdb redid the calling of the 5' RACE reads with MiXCR, one entry per CDR3 protein. The table records about 320,000 distinct CDR3 sequences, about 10% of them present only once. The table lists this clonotype with many counts. Its antigen is undetermined. From germline, CDR1 is MGHRA and CDR2 YSYEKL. The V and J ends lost 6 bases and 10 bases, in that order; junction bases with no gene match: 15. The CDR3 contains 16 residues. This sequence joins TRBV4-1 and TRBJ2-1, with 10 bases lining up with TRBD1. The source material was CD4+ T cells sorted from PBMCs, sampled 45 days after the yellow fever booster vaccination. The TCR comes from a man younger than 35 who received the YFV17D yellow fever vaccine. The CDR3 spells CASRHPGTGAAREQFF. CDR3 DNA sequence: TGCGCCAGCAGACATCCCGGGACAGGGGCTGCGCGCGAGCAGTTCTTC.